This entry concerns a single T cell receptor beta chain. The antigen is unknown. The read terminates 3 residues before the CDR3 end, so the remaining end is supplied by the germline J gene. This sample was included in a study of T cell clonality in common variable immunodeficiency. Study-level results: Common variable immunodeficiency TCR beta sequences reportedly had fewer deletions and N-nucleotide insertions.

The V gene's germline CDR1 is SNHLY and CDR2 FYNNEI. This CDR3 contains 14 residues. The V end lost 2 bases, the J end lost 5 bases, and 10 bases lay between the germline ends. TCRdb's table, derived via immunoSEQ multiplex PCR, lists solely in-frame clones and lacks some. Its clone listing holds around 16,000 clones. This chain joins TRBV2 and TRBJ1-5; D gene ambiguous. The receptor was isolated from a human donor with common variable immunodeficiency. Sequencing was done on a sample of peripheral blood mononuclear cells. The CDR3 loop reads CASSESGYYQPQHF. The DNA read from the CDR3 is TGTGCCAGCAGTGAATCGGGGTACTATCAGCCC.